A single sample is the source of the 8 T cell receptor beta chains below, sequenced in a study of blood T cell repertoires in COVID-19. Generated by immunoSEQ multiplex PCR, the TCRdb table keeps only in-frame clones and is missing some. This table holds tens of thousands of clones, about 83% found once. The sequenced sample was peripheral blood. The origin of the receptors is a woman aged 80 or over with acute or convalescent COVID-19.

The V call is TRBV5-1, the J call TRBJ1-3; no clear D. The CDR3 covers 15 residues. V lost 1 base and J lost 0, with 8 bases in between. Per the germline V gene, CDR1 is SGHRS and CDR2 is YFSETQ. The DNA for the CDR3 is TGCGCCAGCAGCTTGTATACGAGCTCTGGAAACACCATATATTTT. Amino acid sequence: CASSLYTSSGNTIYF.

V is TRBV6-6 and J is TRBJ2-1; 11 bases align to TRBD2. Losses at the gene ends were 7 bases for V and 3 bases for J; bases not matched to a gene: 2. CDR1 and CDR2 from the germline V gene are MNHNY and SVGAGI (reference sequence). The CDR3 loop spans 14 amino acids. CDR3 loop: CASIAGGNYNEQFF. In DNA, the CDR3 is TGTGCCAGCATAGCGGGGGGGAACTACAATGAGCAGTTCTTC.

With respect to this clone: The junction departs from the called germline gene at one end, perhaps through a read error. The rearrangement uses TRBV5-6 and TRBJ1-5, with D unresolved. The CDR3 runs to 15 residues. Germline V gives CDR1 SGHDT, CDR2 YYEEEE. The CDR3 is CVSSLWSLSNQPQHF. The CDR3 DNA is TGTGTCAGCAGCTTGTGGAGTCTTAGCAATCAGCCCCAGCATTTT.

The genes are TRBV5-1 and TRBJ1-1, with D uncertain. V shed 4 bases and J shed 10 bases, with 14 bases lying between them. Germline V lookup: CDR1 SGHRS, CDR2 YFSETQ. The CDR3 has 12 residues. Written as DNA, the CDR3 is TGCGCCAGCAGCCTAGACCTAACCGGAGCTTTCTTT. As protein: CASSLDLTGAFF.

This clone was recorded once. The chain combines TRBV24-1 with TRBJ2-5; 8 bases match TRBD1. The CDR3 contains 15 residues. Germline CDR1 KGHDR, CDR2 SFDVKD. Germline trimming cut 4 bases from V and 5 bases from J; bases unmatched to any gene: 8. In DNA form, the CDR3 reads TGTGCCACCAGTGAATCAGGGGGCCGCGAGGAGACCCAGTACTTC. Protein sequence: CATSESGGREETQYF.

V is TRBV29-1 and J is TRBJ2-7; TRBD1 matches at 7 bases. V shed 3 bases and J 3 bases; nucleotides not matched to a gene: 11. This CDR3 is 15 amino acids long. The germline V gene encodes CDR1 SQVTM and CDR2 ANQGSEA. The CDR3 protein is CSVDIYVGQRYEQYF. The CDR3 bases are TGCAGCGTTGACATATACGTGGGACAGCGCTACGAGCAGTACTTC.

The gene calls are TRBV11-2 and TRBJ1-5; the D gene is possibly TRBD1 (5 bases). The CDR3 consists of 15 residues. From germline, CDR1 is SGHAT and CDR2 FQNNGV. Trimming removed 0 bases from V and 6 bases from J, with 12 bases in between. This CDR3 reads CASSLDRGGGQPQHF. CDR3 DNA: TGTGCCAGCAGCTTAGATCGGGGGGGTGGTCAGCCCCAGCATTTT.

The chain combines TRBV19 with TRBJ2-7; 13 positions match TRBD2. The germline CDR1 and CDR2 sequences are LNHDA and SQIVND (reference sequence). This CDR3 is 17 amino acids long. The trim removed 5 bases at V and 5 bases at J, leaving 12 bases unmatched. The CDR3 sequence: CASSRTSGGAAFNEQYF. The CDR3 DNA is TGTGCCAGTAGTCGTACTAGCGGGGGGGCCGCATTTAACGAGCAGTACTTC. Full variable domain (missing parts from reference TRBV19 and TRBJ2-7): DGGITQSPKYLFRKEGQNVTLSCEQNLNHDAMYWYRQDPGQGLRLIYYSQIVNDFQKGDIAEGYSVSREKKESFPLTVTSAQKNPTAFYLCASSRTSGGAAFNEQYFGPGTRLTVT.